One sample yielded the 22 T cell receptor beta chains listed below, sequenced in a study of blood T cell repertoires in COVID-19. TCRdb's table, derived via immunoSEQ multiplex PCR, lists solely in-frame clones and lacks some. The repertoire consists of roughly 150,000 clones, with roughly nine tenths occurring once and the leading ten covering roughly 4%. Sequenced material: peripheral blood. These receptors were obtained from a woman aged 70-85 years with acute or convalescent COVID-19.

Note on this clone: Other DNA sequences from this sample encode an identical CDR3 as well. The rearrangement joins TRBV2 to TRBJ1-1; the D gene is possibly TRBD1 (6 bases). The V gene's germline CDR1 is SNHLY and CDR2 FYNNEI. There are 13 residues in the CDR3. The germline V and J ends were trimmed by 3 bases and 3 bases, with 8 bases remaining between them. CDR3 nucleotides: TGTGCCAGCAGTGACCAGGGGTACACTGAAGCTTTCTTT. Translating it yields CASSDQGYTEAFF.

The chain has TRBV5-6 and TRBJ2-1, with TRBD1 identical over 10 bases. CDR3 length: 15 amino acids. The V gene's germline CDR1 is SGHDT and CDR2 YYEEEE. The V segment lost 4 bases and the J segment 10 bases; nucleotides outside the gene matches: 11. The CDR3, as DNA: TGTGCCAGCAGCAGACAGGGGGCGCGGTCTTGGGAGCAGTTCTTC. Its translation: CASSRQGARSWEQFF. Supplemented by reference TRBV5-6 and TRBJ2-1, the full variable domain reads DAGVTQSPTHLIKTRGQQVTLRCSPKSGHDTVSWYQQALGQGPQFIFQYYEEEERQRGNFPDRFSGHQFPNYSSELNVNALLLGDSALYLCASSRQGARSWEQFFGPGTRLTVL.

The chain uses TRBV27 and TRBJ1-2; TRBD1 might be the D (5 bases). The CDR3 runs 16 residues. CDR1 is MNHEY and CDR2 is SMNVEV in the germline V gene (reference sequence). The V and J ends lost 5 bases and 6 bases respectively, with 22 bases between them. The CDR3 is CASSPLTGSPLHGYTF. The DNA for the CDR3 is TGTGCCAGCAGTCCCTTAACAGGTTCCCCCCTTCATGGCTACACCTTC.

The CDR3 nucleotides read TGTGCCAGCAGTCCGGGACTAGCGGGAGGGCCTTACAATGAGCAGTTCTTC. This gives the protein CASSPGLAGGPYNEQFF. V and J are TRBV7-6 and TRBJ2-1; 16 bases fit TRBD2. The V gene's germline CDR1 is SGHVS and CDR2 FNYEAQ. With 6 bases clipped from V and 4 bases from J, the junction kept 6 bases outside the gene matches. The CDR3 spans 17 residues. Complete variable domain (other parts from reference TRBV7-6 and TRBJ2-1): GAGVSQSPRYKVTKRGQDVALRCDPISGHVSLYWYRQALGQGPEFLTYFNYEAQQDKSGLPNDRFSAERPEGSISTLTIQRTEQRDSAMYRCASSPGLAGGPYNEQFFGPGTRLTVL.

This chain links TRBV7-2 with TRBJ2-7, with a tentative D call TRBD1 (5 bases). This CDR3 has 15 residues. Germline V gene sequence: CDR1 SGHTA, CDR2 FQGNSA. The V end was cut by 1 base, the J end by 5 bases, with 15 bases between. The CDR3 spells CASSLVGVSSNEQYF. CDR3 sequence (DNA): TGTGCCAGCAGCTTAGTAGGGGTTTCCTCGAACGAGCAGTACTTC.

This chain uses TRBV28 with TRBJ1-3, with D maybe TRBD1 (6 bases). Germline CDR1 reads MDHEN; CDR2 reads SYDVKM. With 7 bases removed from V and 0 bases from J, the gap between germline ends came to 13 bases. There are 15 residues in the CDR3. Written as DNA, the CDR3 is TGTGCCAGCACCCCAGGACAGAGCTCTGGAAACACCATATATTTT. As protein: CASTPGQSSGNTIYF.

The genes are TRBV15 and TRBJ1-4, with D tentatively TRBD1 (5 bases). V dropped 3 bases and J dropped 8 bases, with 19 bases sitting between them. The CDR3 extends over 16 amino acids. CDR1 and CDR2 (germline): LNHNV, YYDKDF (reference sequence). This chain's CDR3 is CATSSSGRGRREKLFF. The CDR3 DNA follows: TGTGCCACCAGCAGCAGTGGGAGGGGCCGCAGGGAAAAACTGTTTTTT.

The CDR3 region has the DNA TGTGCCAGCAGTCGGCCAGGGCCGGGTGATGGCTACACCTTC. This encodes CASSRPGPGDGYTF. The genes are TRBV28 and TRBJ1-2, with D possibly matching TRBD1 (5 bases). The CDR3 has 14 amino acids. The V gene's germline CDR1 is MDHEN and CDR2 SYDVKM. Trimming cost V 5 bases and J 6 bases, with 16 bases left between them.

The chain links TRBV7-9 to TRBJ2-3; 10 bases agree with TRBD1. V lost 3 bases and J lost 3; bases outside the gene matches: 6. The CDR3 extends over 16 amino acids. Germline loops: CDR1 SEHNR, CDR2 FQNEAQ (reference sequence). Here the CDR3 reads CASSFSVGQGTDTQYF. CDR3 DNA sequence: TGTGCCAGCAGCTTCTCCGTGGGACAGGGGACAGATACGCAGTATTTT.

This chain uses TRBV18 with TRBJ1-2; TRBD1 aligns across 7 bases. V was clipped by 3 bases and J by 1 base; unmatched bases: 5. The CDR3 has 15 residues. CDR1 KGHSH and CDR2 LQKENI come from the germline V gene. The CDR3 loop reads CASSPSGGINYGYTF. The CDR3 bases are TGTGCCAGCTCACCCTCAGGGGGGATTAACTATGGCTACACCTTC. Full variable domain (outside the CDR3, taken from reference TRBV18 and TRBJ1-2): NAGVMQNPRHLVRRRGQEARLRCSPMKGHSHVYWYRQLPEEGLKFMVYLQKENIIDESGMPKERFSAEFPKEGPSILRIQQVVRGDSAAYFCASSPSGGINYGYTFGSGTRLTVV.

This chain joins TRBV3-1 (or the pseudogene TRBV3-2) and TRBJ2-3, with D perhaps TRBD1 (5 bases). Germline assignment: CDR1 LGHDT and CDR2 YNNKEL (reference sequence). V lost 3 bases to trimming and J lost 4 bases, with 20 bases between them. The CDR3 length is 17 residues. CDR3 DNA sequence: TGTGCCAGCAGCCACCCCGACAGTATATCGGGCCCAGATACGCAGTATTTT. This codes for CASSHPDSISGPDTQYF.

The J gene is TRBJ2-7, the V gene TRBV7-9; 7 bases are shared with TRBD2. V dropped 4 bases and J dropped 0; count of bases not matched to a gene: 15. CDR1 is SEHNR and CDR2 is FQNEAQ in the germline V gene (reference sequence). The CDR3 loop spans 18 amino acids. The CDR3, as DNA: TGTGCCAGCAGCTACGGGGGACGAACGGGAGGAAGCTCCTACGAGCAGTACTTC. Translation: CASSYGGRTGGSSYEQYF.

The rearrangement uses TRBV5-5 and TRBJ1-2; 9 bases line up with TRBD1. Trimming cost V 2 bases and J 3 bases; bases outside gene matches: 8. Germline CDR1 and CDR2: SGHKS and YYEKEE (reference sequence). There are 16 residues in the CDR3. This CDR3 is CASSFYRDRVYYGYTF. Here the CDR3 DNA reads TGTGCCAGCAGCTTCTACCGGGACAGGGTCTACTATGGCTACACCTTC.

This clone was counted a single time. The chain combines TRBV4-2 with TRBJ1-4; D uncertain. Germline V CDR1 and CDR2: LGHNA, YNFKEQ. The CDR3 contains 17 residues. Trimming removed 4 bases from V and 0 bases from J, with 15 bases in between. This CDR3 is CASSLGRGVATNEKLFF. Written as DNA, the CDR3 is TGTGCCAGCAGCCTCGGACGGGGAGTGGCAACTAATGAAAAACTGTTTTTT.

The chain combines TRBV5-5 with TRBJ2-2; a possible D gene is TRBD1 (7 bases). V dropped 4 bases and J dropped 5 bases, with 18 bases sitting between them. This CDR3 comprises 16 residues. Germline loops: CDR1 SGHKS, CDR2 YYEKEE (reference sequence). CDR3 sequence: CASSAGGGHRTGELFF. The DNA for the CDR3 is TGTGCCAGCAGCGCTGGAGGGGGCCACCGGACCGGGGAGCTGTTTTTT.

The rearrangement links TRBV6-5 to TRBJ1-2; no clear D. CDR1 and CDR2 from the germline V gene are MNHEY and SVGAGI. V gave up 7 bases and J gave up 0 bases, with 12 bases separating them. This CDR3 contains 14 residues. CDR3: CASNPDTTNYGYTF. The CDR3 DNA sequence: TGTGCCAGCAACCCCGATACTACTAACTATGGCTACACCTTC.

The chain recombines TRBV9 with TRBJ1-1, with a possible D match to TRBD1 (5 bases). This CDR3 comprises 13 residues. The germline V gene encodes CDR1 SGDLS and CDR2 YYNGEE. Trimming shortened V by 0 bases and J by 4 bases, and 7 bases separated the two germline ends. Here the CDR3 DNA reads TGTGCCAGCAGCGTAGCAGGGCCCACTGAAGCTTTCTTT. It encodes CASSVAGPTEAFF.

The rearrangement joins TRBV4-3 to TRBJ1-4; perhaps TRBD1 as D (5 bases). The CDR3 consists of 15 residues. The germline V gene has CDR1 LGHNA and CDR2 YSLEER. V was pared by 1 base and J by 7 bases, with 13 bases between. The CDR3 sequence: CASSQAVTAGEKLFF. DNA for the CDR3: TGCGCCAGCAGCCAAGCGGTGACAGCAGGTGAAAAACTGTTTTTT.

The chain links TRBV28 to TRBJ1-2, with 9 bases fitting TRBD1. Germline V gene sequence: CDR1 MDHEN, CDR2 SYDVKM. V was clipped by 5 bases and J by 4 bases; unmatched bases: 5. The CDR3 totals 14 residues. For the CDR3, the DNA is TGTGCCAGCAGTCCCGGGACAGGGCTCTATGGCTACACCTTC. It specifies CASSPGTGLYGYTF.

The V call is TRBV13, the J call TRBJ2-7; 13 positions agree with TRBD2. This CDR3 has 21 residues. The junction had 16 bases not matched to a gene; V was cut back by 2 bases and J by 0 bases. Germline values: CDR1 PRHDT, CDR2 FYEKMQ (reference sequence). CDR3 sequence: CASSLTWTPGLAGKSSYEQYF. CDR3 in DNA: TGTGCCAGCAGCTTAACCTGGACCCCGGGACTAGCGGGGAAGAGCTCCTACGAGCAGTACTTC.

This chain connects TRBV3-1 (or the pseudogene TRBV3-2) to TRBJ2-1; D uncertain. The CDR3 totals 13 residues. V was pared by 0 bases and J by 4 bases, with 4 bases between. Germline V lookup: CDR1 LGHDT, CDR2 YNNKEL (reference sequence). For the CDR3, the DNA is TGTGCCAGCAGCCAAGATCGGTACAATGAGCAGTTCTTC. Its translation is CASSQDRYNEQFF.

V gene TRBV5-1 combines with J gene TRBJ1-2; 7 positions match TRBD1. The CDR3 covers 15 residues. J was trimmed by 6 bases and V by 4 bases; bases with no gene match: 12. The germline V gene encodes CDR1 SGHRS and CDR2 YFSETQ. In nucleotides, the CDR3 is TGCGCCAGCAGCAACCTGGGACAGACCGGCGATGGCTACACCTTC. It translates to CASSNLGQTGDGYTF.